This T cell receptor (beta chain) appears in the sequencing data of a study of long-term antiretroviral therapy in people with HIV. Germline lookup yields CDR1 MDHEN and CDR2 SYDVKM. The CDR3 consists of 14 residues. Germline trimming cut 7 bases from V and 4 bases from J; bases unmatched to any gene: 4. Every donor contributed at least one pre-ART and at least two post-ART PBMC samples. Treatment for all HIV-infected participants took place in the United States. In each sample, about 0.9-10 million cryopreserved PBMC were present before DNA extraction. Points on this clone: Its target is unknown.

Study outcomes and limitations: Before ART, certain clones expanded, and these dominated the repertoire at all time points.

Samples were assayed with immunoSEQ v3.0 at survey level. TCRdb's copy holds only in-frame clones and misses some; the assay was immunoSEQ multiplex PCR. Of some 16,000 clones listed, 80% to 90% were seen once; the top ten hold around 5.3%. The input for sequencing was unsorted PBMCs, taken 0.5 years after starting antiretroviral therapy. This rearrangement joins TRBV28 to TRBJ2-7, with 13 bases aligning to TRBD2. This receptor was obtained from a woman aged 35 to 49 with HIV. This CDR3 is CASTKTSGGYEQYF. CDR3 bases: TGTGCCAGCACAAAGACTAGCGGGGGGTACGAGCAGTACTTC.